The 13 T cell receptor beta chains below all came from one sample that was sequenced in a study of blood T cell repertoires in COVID-19. The assay was immunoSEQ multiplex PCR, and TCRdb's table has in-frame clones only and misses some. Here the sample spans 210,000 or so clones, about 76% being singletons. The sample consisted of PBMCs or T cells enriched from blood (not recorded which). Every receptor here comes from a woman in her forties or fifties with acute COVID-19.

A remark on this clone: Relative to the germline gene, one junction end is altered; a read error may explain this. The gene calls are TRBV4-2 and TRBJ2-1, with 11 bases that match TRBD1. CDR3 length: 14 residues. Germline values: CDR1 LGHNA, CDR2 YNFKEQ. The CDR3 DNA is TGTGCCAGCAGCCAGGACTCGTGGACAGGGGGCGAAATCTTC. Translating it yields CASSQDSWTGGEIF.

The chain has TRBV2 and TRBJ2-7; no firm D call. V lost 8 bases, J lost 1 base, and 9 bases lay in between. CDR3 length: 12 amino acids. Germline CDR1 SNHLY, CDR2 FYNNEI. The CDR3 coding sequence is TGTGCCAGCCACAACCCTTCCTACGAGCAGTACTTC. This sequence encodes CASHNPSYEQYF.

In the case of this clone: Germline is not matched at one junction end, which may reflect a read error. V usage is TRBV3-1 (or the pseudogene TRBV3-2) and J usage is TRBJ1-2; 11 bases align to TRBD1. CDR1 and CDR2 (germline): LGHDT, YNNKEL (reference sequence). The CDR3 totals 13 residues. The CDR3 DNA sequence: TGTGCCAGCAGCCAAGATGCGGGACAGGGGGTTCTCTTC. Translation: CASSQDAGQGVLF.

The rearrangement links TRBV28 to TRBJ2-7, with TRBD2 identical over 7 bases. Unmatched junction bases numbered 11, after V lost 6 bases and J lost 0 bases. CDR3 length: 16 residues. Germline loops: CDR1 MDHEN, CDR2 SYDVKM. The CDR3 nucleotides read TGTGCCAGCAGCTCCGGGGGAGCGGGAAGCTCCTACGAGCAGTACTTC. It encodes CASSSGGAGSSYEQYF. Full variable domain (remainder filled in from reference TRBV28 and TRBJ2-7): DVKVTQSSRYLVKRTGEKVFLECVQDMDHENMFWYRQDPGLGLRLIYFSYDVKMKEKGDIPEGYSVSREKKERFSLILESASTNQTSMYLCASSSGGAGSSYEQYFGPGTRLTVT.

This clone was seen only once. The gene calls are TRBV3-1 (or the pseudogene TRBV3-2) and TRBJ2-7; D is perhaps TRBD1 (6 bases). Germline-derived CDR1 and CDR2 are LGHDT and YNNKEL (reference sequence). The CDR3 is made up of 14 amino acids. Trimming cost V 6 bases and J 2 bases, with 14 bases left between them. The CDR3 sequence is CASSPGQSTYEQYF. As DNA, the CDR3 is TGTGCCAGCAGTCCAGGACAGTCGACCTACGAGCAGTACTTC.

This clone came up once. V and J are TRBV6-5 and TRBJ1-4; TRBD1 agrees at 7 bases. The germline gives CDR1 MNHEY, CDR2 SVGAGI. The trim removed 5 bases at V and 8 bases at J, leaving 11 bases unmatched. This CDR3 contains 15 residues. The CDR3 region is CASSPQTGKLEKLFF. DNA for the CDR3: TGTGCCAGCAGTCCGCAGACAGGGAAGTTGGAAAAACTGTTTTTT.

The chain's CDR3 is CASSPALTGRITVYGYTF. DNA of the CDR3: TGTGCCAGCAGCCCGGCGCTGACAGGGAGGATTACGGTGTATGGCTACACCTTC. V is TRBV6-2 or TRBV6-3 and J is TRBJ1-2, with TRBD1 matching 7 bases. The CDR3 sequence is 18 residues long. Trimming removed 6 bases from V and 5 bases from J; junction bases left unmatched: 21. Germline CDR1 reads MNHEY; CDR2 reads SVGEGT.

V gene TRBV6-9 combines with J gene TRBJ2-1; D remains ambiguous. Looked up from germline, CDR1 is MNHGY and CDR2 is SVAAGI. V lost 2 bases, J lost 2 bases, and 16 bases lay in between. The CDR3 is 17 amino acids. The CDR3 nucleotides are TGTGCCAGCAGTTATGTACCTTGGCAATTTCCCTACAATGAGCAGTTCTTC. The encoded protein is CASSYVPWQFPYNEQFF.

The rearrangement joins TRBV7-3 to TRBJ2-1; D possibly corresponds to TRBD2 (6 bases). V was trimmed by 5 bases and J by 7 bases, leaving 15 bases between them. The CDR3 is made up of 14 amino acids. From germline, CDR1 is SGHTA and CDR2 FQGTGA. The CDR3 loop reads CASSDRLDRNEQFF. The CDR3 region has the DNA TGTGCCAGCAGCGACCGACTAGACCGGAATGAGCAGTTCTTC.

J is TRBJ2-7 and V is TRBV18, with TRBD2 identical over 11 bases. Germline assignment: CDR1 KGHSH and CDR2 LQKENI. CDR3 size: 15 residues. V trimming: 9 bases; J trimming: 5 bases; junction bases outside the gene matches: 12. CDR3 amino acids: CASLIAGGPADEQYF. The CDR3 region has the DNA TGTGCCAGTTTAATAGCGGGAGGGCCAGCGGACGAGCAGTACTTC.

The chain links TRBV2 to TRBJ1-5; D unclear. CDR1 and CDR2 (germline): SNHLY, FYNNEI. CDR3 length: 15 residues. Trimming stripped 7 bases from V and 0 bases from J, with 13 bases between. The CDR3 DNA reads as TGTGCCAGCAAGGCGACGGACTATAGCAATCAGCCCCAGCATTTT. Residues: CASKATDYSNQPQHF. Variable domain in full (rest from reference TRBV2 and TRBJ1-5): EPEVTQTPSHQVTQMGQEVILRCVPISNHLYFYWYRQILGQKVEFLVSFYNNEISEKSEIFDDQFSVERPDGSNFTLKIRSTKLEDSAMYFCASKATDYSNQPQHFGDGTRLSIL.

The chain combines TRBV3-1 (or the pseudogene TRBV3-2) with TRBJ2-2; the D is unclear. Germline CDR1 LGHDT, CDR2 YNNKEL (reference sequence). The CDR3 has 12 amino acids. The V and J ends lost 4 bases and 3 bases respectively, with 3 bases between them. The CDR3 here is CASSLYTGELFF. CDR3 sequence (DNA): TGTGCCAGCAGCCTATACACCGGGGAGCTGTTTTTT.

The chain links TRBV6-5 to TRBJ1-6; 12 bases are a match to TRBD1. The CDR3 has 15 amino acids. CDR1 and CDR2 (germline): MNHEY, SVGAGI. Germline trimming cut 6 bases from V and 10 bases from J; bases unmatched to any gene: 7. The CDR3 protein is CASRPGQGALSPLHF. The CDR3 coding sequence is TGTGCCAGCAGGCCGGGACAGGGGGCTTTATCACCCCTCCACTTT.